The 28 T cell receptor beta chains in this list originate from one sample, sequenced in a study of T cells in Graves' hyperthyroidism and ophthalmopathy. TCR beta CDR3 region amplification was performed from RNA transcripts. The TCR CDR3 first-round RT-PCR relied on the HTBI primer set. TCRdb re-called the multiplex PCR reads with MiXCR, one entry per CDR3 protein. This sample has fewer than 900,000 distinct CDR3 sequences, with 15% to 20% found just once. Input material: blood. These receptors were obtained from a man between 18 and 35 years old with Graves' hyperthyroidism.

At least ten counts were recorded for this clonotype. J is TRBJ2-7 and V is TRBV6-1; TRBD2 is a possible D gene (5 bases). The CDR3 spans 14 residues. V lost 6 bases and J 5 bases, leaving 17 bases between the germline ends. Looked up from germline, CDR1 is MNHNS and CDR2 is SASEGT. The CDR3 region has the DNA TGTGCCAGCAGAGATACTCTGGCCGGGAACGAGCAGTACTTC. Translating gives CASRDTLAGNEQYF.

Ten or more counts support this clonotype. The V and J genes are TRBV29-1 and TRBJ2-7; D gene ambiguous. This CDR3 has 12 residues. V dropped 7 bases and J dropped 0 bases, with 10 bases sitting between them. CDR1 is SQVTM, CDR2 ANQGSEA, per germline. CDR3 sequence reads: CSAVRNSYEQYF. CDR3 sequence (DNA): TGCAGCGCCGTACGTAACTCCTACGAGCAGTACTTC.

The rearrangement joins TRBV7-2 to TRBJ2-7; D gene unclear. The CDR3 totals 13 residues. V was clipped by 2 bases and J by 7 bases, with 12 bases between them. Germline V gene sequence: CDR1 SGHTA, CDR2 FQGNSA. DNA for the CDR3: TGTGCCAGCAGCTTACGCCACAGAGAGGAGCAGTACTTC. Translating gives CASSLRHREEQYF.

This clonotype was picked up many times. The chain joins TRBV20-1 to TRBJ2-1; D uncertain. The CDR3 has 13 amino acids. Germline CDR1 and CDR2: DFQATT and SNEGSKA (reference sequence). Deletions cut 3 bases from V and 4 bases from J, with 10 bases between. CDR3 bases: TGCAGTGCTAGTATTCAGGATTACAATGAGCAGTTCTTC. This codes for CSASIQDYNEQFF.

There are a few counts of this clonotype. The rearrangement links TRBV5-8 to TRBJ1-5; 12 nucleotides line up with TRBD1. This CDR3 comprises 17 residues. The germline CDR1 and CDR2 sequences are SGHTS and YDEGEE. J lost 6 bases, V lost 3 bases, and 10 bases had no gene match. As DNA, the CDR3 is TGTGCCAGCAGCTCCGGGACAGGGGGCGGACAAGGTCAGCCCCAGCATTTT. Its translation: CASSSGTGGGQGQPQHF.

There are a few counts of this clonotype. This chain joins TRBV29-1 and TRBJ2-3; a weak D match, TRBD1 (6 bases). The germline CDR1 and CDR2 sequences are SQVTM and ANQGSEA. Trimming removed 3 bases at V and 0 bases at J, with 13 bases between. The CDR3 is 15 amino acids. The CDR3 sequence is CSVERGKRSTDTQYF. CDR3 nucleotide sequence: TGCAGCGTTGAGAGGGGGAAGAGGAGCACAGATACGCAGTATTTT.

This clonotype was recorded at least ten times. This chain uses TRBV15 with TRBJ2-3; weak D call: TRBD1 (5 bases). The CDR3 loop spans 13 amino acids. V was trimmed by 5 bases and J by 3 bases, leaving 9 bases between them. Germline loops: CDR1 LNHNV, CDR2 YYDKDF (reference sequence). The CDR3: CATSGRATDTQYF. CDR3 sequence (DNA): TGTGCCACCAGCGGCAGGGCTACAGATACGCAGTATTTT.

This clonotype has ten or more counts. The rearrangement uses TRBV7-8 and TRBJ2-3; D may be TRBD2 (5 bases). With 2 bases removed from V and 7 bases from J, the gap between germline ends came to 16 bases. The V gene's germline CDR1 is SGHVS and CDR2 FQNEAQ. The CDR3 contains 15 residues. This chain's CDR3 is CASSLRRTFLYTQYF. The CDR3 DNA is TGTGCCAGCAGCTTAAGGAGGACGTTTTTGTATACGCAGTATTTT. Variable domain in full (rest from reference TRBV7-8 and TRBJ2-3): GAGVSQSPRYKVAKRGQDVALRCDPISGHVSLFWYQQALGQGPEFLTYFQNEAQLDKSGLPSDRFFAERPEGSVSTLKIQRTQQEDSAVYLCASSLRRTFLYTQYFGPGTRLTVL.

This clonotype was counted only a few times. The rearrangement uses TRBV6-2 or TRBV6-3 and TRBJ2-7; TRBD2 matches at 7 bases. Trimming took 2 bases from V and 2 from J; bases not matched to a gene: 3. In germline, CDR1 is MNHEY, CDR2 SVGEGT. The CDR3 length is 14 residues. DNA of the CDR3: TGTGCCAGCAGTTACCGGGGGGTGACCTACGAGCAGTACTTC. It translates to CASSYRGVTYEQYF.

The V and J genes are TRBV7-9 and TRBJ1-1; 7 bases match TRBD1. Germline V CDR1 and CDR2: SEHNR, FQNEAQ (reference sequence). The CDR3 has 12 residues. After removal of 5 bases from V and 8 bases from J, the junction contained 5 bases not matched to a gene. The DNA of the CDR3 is TGTGCCAGCAGCCTGGGGACAGAAGAAGCTTTCTTT. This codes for CASSLGTEEAFF.

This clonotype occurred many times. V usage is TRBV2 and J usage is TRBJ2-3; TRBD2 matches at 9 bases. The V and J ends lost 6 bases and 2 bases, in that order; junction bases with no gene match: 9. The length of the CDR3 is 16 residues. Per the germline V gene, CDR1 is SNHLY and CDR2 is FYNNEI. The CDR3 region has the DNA TGTGCCAGCAGGGCTTATAGCGGGAGTTACACAGATACGCAGTATTTT. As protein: CASRAYSGSYTDTQYF.

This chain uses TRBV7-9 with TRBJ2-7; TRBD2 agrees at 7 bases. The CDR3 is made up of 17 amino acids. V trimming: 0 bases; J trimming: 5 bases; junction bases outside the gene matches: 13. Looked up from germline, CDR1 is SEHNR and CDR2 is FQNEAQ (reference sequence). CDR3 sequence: CASSLAKGRDYGNEQYF. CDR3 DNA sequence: TGTGCCAGCAGCTTAGCGAAGGGCCGGGACTACGGAAACGAGCAGTACTTC.

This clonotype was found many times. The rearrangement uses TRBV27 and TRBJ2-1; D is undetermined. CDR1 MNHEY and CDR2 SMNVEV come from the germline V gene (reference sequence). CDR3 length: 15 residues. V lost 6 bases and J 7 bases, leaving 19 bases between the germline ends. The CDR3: CASSFDLLGLNEQFF. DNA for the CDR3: TGTGCCAGCAGCTTCGACCTTCTGGGCCTTAATGAGCAGTTCTTC.

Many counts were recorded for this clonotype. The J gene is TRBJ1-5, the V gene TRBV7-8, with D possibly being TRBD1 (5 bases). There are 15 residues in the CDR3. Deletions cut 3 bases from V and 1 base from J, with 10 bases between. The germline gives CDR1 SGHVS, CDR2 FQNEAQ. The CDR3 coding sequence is TGTGCCAGCAGCTTTGCCAGGGCGAGCAATCAGCCCCAGCATTTT. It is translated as CASSFARASNQPQHF.

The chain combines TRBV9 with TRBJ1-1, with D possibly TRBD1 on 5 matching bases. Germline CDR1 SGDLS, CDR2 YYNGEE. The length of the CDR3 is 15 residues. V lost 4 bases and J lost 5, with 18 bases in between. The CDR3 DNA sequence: TGTGCCAGCAGCTCCCGCCCTCAGGGTTCAACTGAAGCTTTCTTT. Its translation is CASSSRPQGSTEAFF.

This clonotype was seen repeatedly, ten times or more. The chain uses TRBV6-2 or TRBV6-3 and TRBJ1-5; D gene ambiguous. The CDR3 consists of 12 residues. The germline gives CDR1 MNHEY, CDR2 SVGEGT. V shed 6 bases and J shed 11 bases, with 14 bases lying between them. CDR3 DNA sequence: TGTGCCAGCAGCCCCGGTCCGCAGGCCCAGCATTTT. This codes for CASSPGPQAQHF.

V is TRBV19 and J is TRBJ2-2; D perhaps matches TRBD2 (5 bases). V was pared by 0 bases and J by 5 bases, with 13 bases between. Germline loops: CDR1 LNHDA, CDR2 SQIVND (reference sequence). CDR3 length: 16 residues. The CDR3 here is CASSIDGQRGTGELFF. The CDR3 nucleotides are TGTGCCAGTAGTATAGACGGCCAGAGAGGGACCGGGGAGCTGTTTTTT.

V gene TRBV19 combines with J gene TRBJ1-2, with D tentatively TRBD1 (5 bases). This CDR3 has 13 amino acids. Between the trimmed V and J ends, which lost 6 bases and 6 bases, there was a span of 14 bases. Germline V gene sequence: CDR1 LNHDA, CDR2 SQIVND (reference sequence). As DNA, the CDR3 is TGTGCCAGTAGCGAAACAGGCCTGGATGGCTACACCTTC. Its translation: CASSETGLDGYTF.

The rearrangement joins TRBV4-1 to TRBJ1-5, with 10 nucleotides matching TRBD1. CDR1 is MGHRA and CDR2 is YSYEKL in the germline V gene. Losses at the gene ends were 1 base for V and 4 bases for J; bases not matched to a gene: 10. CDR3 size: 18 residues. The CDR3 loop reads CASSQGRQGARRNQPQHF. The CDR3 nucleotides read TGCGCCAGCAGCCAAGGTCGACAGGGGGCCCGGAGGAATCAGCCCCAGCATTTT.

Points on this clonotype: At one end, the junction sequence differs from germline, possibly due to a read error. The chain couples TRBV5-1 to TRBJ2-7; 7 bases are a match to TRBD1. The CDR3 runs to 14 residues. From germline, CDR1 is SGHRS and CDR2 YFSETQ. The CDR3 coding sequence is TGTGCCAGCAGAAACAGGGGATCCCCTTACGAGCAGTACTTC. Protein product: CASRNRGSPYEQYF.

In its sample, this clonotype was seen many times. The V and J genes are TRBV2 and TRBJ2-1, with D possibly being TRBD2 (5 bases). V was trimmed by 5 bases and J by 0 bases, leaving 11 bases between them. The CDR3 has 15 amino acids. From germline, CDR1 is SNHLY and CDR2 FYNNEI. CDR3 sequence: CASSPTRASYNEQFF. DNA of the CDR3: TGTGCCAGCAGTCCTACTAGAGCCTCCTACAATGAGCAGTTCTTC.

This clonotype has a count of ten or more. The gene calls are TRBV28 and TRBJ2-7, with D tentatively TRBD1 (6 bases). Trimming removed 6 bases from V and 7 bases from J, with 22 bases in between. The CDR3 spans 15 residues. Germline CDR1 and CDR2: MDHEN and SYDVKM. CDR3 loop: CASRTGGGPFFEQYF. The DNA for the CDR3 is TGTGCCAGCAGGACGGGTGGGGGCCCCTTCTTTGAGCAGTACTTC.

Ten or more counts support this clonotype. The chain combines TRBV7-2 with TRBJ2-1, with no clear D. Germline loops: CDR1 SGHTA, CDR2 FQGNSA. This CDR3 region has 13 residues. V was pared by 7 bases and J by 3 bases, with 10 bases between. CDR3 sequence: CASNPTLYNEQFF. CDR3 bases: TGTGCCAGCAACCCGACTCTCTACAATGAGCAGTTCTTC.

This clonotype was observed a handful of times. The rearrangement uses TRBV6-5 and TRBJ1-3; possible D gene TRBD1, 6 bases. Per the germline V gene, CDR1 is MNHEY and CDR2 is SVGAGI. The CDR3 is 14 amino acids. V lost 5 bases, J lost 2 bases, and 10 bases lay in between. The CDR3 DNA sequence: TGTGCCAGCAGTCACGGGGGGCCTGGAAACACCATATATTTT. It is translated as CASSHGGPGNTIYF.

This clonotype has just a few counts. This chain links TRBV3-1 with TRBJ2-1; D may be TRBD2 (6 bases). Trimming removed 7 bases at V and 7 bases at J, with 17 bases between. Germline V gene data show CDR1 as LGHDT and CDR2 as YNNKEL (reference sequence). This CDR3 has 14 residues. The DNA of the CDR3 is TGTGCCAGCACCTTAATCCCCGGGGGAAATGAGCAGTTCTTC. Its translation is CASTLIPGGNEQFF.

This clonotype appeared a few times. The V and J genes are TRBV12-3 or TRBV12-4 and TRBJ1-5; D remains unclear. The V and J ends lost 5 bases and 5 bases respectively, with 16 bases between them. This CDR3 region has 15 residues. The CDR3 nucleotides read TGTGCCAGCAGTCTACGTGACGGGAGCGATCAGCCCCAGCATTTT. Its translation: CASSLRDGSDQPQHF.

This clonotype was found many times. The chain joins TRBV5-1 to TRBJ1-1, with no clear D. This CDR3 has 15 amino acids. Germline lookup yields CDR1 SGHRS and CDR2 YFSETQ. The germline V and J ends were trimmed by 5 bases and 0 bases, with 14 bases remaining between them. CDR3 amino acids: CASSFVGGVNTEAFF. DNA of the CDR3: TGCGCCAGCAGTTTCGTTGGCGGCGTGAACACTGAAGCTTTCTTT.

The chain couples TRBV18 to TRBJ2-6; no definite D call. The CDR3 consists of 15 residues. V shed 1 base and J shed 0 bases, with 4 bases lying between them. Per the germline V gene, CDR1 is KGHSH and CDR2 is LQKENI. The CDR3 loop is CASSPQNSGANVLTF. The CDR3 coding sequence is TGTGCCAGCTCACCACAGAACTCTGGGGCCAACGTCCTGACTTTC.